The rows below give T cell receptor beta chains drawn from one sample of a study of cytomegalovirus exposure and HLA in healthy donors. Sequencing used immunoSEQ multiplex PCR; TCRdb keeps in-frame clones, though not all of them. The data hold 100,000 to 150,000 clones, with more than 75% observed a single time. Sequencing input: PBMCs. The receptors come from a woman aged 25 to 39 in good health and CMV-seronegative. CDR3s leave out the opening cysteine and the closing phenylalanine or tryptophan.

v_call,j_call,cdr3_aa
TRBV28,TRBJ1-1,ASRVEYNTEAF
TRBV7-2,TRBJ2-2,ASSLVPSAGELF
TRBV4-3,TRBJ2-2,ASSQAPQGVGTGELF
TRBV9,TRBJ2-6,ATTPGAGANVLT
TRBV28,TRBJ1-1,ASRFRGSVNTEAF
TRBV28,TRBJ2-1,ASSDSGRASNEQF
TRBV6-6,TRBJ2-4,ASSRQGNAKNIQY
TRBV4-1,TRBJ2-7,ASSQDSLAGREQY
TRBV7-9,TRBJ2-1,ASSQTSGNEQF
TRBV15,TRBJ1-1,ATSSERVNTEAF
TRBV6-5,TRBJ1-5,ASRGGMNQPQH
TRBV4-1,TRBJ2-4,ASSHPPGRGRAPSNIQY
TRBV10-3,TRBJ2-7,AISDPTMTGPLTYEQY
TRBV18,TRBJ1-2,ASSPGTGYLYGYT
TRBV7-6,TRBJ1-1,ASSSNRGRAF
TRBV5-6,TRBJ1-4,ASSYGTGFEKLF
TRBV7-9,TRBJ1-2,ASSPGTGSTNYGYT
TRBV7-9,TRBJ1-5,ASSATGLSNQPQH
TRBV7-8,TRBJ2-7,ASSLVAGGAEQY
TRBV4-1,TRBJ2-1,ASSYRTSGGFNEQF
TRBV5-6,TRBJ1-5,ASSLTRGAGPQH
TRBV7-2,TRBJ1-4,ASSLGMGQINEKLF
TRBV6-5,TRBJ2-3,ASSFLSGGADTQY
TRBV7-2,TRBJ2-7,ASSSTGTGGFSSSEQY
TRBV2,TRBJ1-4,ASSDPTGADEKLF
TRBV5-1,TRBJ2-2,ASSLQGVPGELF
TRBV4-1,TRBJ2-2,ASSQDDGSGGELF
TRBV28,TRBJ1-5,ALRATGVGNQPQH
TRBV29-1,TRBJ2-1,SVEWDRGNEQF
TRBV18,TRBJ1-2,ASSRDPQGKGQGYT
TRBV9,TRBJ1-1,ASSVATTERDFEAF
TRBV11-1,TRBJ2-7,ASSLGDDEQY
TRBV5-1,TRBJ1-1,ASSAPSQGMGNTEAF
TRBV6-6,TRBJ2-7,ASRKYREAYEQY
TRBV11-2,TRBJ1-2,ASSLAGSGAGDGYT
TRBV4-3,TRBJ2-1,ASSPRGAGTSLLSSYNEQF
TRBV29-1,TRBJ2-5,SVGTGMEQETQY
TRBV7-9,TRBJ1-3,ASSFPPSGTRILGNTIY
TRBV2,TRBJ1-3,ASSEQGQGGNTIY
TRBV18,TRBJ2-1,ASSPTSGRSNEQF
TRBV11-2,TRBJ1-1,ASTTYLNTEAF
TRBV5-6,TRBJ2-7,ASSPNPSRGNEQY
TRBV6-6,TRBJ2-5,ASSYAGRETQY
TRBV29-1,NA,SVGTTNTYYEQY
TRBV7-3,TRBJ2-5,ASSSVGAGGETQY
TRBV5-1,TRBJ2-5,ASSRGGGRETQY